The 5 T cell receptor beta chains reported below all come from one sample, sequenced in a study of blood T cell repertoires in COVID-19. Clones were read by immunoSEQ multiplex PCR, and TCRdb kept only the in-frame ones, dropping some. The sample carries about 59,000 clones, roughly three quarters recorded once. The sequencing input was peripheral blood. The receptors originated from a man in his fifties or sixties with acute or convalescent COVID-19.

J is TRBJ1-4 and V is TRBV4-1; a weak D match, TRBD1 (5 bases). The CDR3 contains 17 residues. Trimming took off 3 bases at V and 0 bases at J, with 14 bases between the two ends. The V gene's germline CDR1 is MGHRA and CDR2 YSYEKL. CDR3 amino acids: CASSQPPSTATNEKLFF. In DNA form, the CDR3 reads TGCGCCAGCAGCCAGCCTCCCTCGACAGCAACTAATGAAAAACTGTTTTTT.

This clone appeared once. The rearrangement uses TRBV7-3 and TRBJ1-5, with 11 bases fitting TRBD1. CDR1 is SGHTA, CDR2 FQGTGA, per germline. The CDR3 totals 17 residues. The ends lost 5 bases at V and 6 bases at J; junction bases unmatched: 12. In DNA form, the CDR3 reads TGTGCCAGCAGCCCCGGACAGGGGGCGCTTGACAGTCAGCCCCAGCATTTT. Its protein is CASSPGQGALDSQPQHF.

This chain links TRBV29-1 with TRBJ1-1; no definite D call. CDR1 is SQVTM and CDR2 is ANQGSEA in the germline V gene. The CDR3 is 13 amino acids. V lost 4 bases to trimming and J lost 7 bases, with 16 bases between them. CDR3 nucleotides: TGCAGCGTTGGAGTAGGAGGCTCTAATGAAGCTTTCTTT. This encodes CSVGVGGSNEAFF.

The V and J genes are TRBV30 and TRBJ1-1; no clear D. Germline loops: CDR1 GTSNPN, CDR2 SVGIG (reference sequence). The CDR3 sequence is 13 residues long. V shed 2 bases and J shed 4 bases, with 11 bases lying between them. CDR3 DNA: TGTGCCTGGAGTCCGAGGGTAGGCACTGAAGCTTTCTTT. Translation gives CAWSPRVGTEAFF.

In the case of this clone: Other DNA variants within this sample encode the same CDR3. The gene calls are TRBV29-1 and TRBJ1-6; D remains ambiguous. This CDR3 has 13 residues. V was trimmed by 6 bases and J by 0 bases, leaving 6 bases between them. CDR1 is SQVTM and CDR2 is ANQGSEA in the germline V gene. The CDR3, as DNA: TGCAGCGTCCGGAGCTCCTATAATTCACCCCTCCACTTT. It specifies CSVRSSYNSPLHF.